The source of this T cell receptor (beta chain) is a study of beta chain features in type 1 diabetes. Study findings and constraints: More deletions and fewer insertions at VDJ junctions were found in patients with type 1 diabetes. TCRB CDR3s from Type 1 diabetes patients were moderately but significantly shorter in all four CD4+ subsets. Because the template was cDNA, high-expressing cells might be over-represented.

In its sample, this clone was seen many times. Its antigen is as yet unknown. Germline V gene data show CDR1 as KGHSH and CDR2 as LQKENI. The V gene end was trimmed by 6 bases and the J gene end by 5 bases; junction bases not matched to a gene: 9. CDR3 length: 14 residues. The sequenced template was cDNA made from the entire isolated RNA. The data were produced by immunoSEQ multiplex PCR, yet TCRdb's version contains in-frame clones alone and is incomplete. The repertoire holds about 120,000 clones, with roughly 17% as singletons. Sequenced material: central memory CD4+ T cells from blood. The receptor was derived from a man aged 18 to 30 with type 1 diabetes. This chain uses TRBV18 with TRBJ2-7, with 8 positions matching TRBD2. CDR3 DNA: TGTGCCAGCTCTCCGGGACTAGTGAACGACGAGCAGTACTTC. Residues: CASSPGLVNDEQYF.